This T cell receptor (beta chain) derives from a study of blood T cell repertoires in COVID-19. Repertoires were generated with immunoSEQ multiplex PCR, while TCRdb's copy carries only in-frame clones and drops some. The sample contains fewer than 250,000 clones, roughly 82% of which appear only once. Source material: peripheral blood. This receptor was taken from a woman in her 70s with acute or convalescent COVID-19.

DNA of the CDR3: TGTGCCACCAGCGGGCAGTGGAGCGGGGGTCTCTCCTACGAGCAGTACTTC. This translates into CATSGQWSGGLSYEQYF. The chain has TRBV15 and TRBJ2-7, with 8 bases lining up with TRBD2. V was clipped by 5 bases and J by 0 bases; unmatched bases: 12. Germline V CDR1 and CDR2: LNHNV, YYDKDF (reference sequence). The CDR3 consists of 17 residues.